Detailed here is one TCR beta chain. This sample was included in a study of OX40 agonist ivuxolimab in advanced cancers. Whole-study context: Patients were treated with intravenous ivuxolimab, dosed at 0.01 to 10 mg/kg and infused every 2 weeks.

With 1 base removed from V and 7 bases from J, the gap between germline ends came to 17 bases. Germline V gene lookup returns CDR1 SGHRS and CDR2 YFSETQ. The CDR3 has 16 amino acids. Sequenced by immunoSEQ multiplex PCR; TCRdb stores in-frame clones only, minus some. The sample has approximately 69,000 clones, about 86% seen once. Sequenced material: CD4+ or CD8+ T cells sorted from blood, taken in a trial of the OX40 agonist ivuxolimab. This receptor was identified in an adult with an advanced solid tumor such as melanoma, head and neck, liver or kidney cancer. V and J are TRBV5-1 and TRBJ1-4; no firm D call. The chain's CDR3 is CASSLMGPPRGEKLFF. In DNA, the CDR3 is TGCGCCAGCAGCTTGATGGGCCCCCCACGCGGTGAAAAACTGTTTTTT.